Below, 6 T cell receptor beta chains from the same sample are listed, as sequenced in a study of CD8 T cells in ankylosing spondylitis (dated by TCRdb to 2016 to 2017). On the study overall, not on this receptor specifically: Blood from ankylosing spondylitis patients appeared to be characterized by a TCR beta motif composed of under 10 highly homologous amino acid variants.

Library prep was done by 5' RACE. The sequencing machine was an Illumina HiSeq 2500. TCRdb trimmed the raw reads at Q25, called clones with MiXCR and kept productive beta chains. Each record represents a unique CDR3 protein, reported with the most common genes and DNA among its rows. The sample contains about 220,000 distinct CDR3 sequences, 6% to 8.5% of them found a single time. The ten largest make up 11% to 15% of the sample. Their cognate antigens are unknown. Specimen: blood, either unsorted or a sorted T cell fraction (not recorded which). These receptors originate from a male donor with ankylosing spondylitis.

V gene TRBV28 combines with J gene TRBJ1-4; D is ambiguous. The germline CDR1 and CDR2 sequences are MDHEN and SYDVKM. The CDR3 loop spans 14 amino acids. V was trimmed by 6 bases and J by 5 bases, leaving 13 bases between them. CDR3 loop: CASSLRTTNEKLFF. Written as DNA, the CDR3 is TGTGCCAGCAGCCTACGGACCACAAATGAAAAACTGTTTTTT.

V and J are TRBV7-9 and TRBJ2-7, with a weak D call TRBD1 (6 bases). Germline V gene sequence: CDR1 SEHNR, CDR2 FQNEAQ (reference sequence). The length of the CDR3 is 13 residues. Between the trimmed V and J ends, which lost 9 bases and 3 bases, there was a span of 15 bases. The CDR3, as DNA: TGTGCCAGTGCTCAGGGGCGAGGCTACGAGCAGTACTTC. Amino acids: CASAQGRGYEQYF.

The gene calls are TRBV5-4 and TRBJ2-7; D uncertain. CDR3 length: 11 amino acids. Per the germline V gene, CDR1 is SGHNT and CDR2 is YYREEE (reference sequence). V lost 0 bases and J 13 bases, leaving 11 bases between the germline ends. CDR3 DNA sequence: TGTGCCAGCAGCTTGGGGCCGTACTCCTACTTC. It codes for CASSLGPYSYF. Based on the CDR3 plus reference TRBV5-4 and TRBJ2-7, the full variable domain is ETGVTQSPTHLIKTRGQQVTLRCSSQSGHNTVSWYQQALGQGPQFIFQYYREEENGRGNFPPRFSGLQFPNYSSELNVNALELDDSALYLCASSLGPYSYFGPGTRLTVT.

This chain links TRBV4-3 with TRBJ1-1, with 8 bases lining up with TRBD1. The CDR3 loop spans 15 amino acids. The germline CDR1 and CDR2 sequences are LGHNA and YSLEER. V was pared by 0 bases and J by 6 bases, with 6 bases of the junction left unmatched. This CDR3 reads CASSQDPTGVAEAFF. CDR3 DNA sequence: TGCGCCAGCAGCCAAGACCCGACAGGGGTAGCTGAAGCTTTCTTT.

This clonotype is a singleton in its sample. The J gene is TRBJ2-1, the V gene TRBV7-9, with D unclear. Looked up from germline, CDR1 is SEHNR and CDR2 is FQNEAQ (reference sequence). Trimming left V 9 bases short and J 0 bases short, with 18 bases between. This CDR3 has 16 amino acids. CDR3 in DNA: TGTGCCAGTTCCCCTCGCCACGGTAGCTCCTACAATGAGCAGTTCTTC. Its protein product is CASSPRHGSSYNEQFF. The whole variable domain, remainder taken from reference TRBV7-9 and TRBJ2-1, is DTGVSQNPRHKITKRGQNVTFRCDPISEHNRLYWYRQTLGQGPEFLTYFQNEAQLEKSRLLSDRFSAERPKGSFSTLEIQRTEQGDSAMYLCASSPRHGSSYNEQFFGPGTRLTVL.

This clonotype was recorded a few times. The DNA of the CDR3 is TGTGCCAGCAGCCCAAGTTTAAACAGTTATACGCAGTATTTT. Its translation: CASSPSLNSYTQYF. The rearrangement links TRBV5-6 to TRBJ2-3; D not certain. The V end lost 4 bases, the J end lost 7 bases, and 16 bases lay between the germline ends. The CDR3 runs 14 residues. Germline CDR1 SGHDT, CDR2 YYEEEE.